This section outlines one T cell receptor (beta chain) sequence together with its context. The source of the sample is a study of blood T cell repertoires in COVID-19. At the level of the study: Acute and convalescent COVID-19 samples came from the United States, Italy and Spain. From T cells, B-cell-depleted T cells, or PBMCs came the material, which was cDNA or gDNA.

Original analysis: Counts of nucleated cells, estimated from reference gene primer amplification, were obtained. Clones were sequenced by immunoSEQ multiplex PCR, and TCRdb holds only the in-frame ones, with some missing. V and J calls and clone size are those listed in that table; D and trimming were worked out from the DNA. Among 110,000 to 150,000 clones listed, 75% to 90% were seen once. This receptor was identified in a woman between 50 and 59 years old with acute or convalescent COVID-19. The sample taken for sequencing was peripheral blood.

CDR3 region: CASSQDPGGGAYEQYF. The CDR3 coding sequence is TGTGCCAGCAGCCAAGATCCCGGCGGGGGAGCCTACGAGCAGTACTTC. The V gene is TRBV4-2, the J gene TRBJ2-7, with TRBD2 matching over 7 bases. Germline CDR1 reads LGHNA; CDR2 reads YNFKEQ. Trimming cost V 0 bases and J 2 bases; bases outside gene matches: 7. The CDR3 sequence is 16 residues long.